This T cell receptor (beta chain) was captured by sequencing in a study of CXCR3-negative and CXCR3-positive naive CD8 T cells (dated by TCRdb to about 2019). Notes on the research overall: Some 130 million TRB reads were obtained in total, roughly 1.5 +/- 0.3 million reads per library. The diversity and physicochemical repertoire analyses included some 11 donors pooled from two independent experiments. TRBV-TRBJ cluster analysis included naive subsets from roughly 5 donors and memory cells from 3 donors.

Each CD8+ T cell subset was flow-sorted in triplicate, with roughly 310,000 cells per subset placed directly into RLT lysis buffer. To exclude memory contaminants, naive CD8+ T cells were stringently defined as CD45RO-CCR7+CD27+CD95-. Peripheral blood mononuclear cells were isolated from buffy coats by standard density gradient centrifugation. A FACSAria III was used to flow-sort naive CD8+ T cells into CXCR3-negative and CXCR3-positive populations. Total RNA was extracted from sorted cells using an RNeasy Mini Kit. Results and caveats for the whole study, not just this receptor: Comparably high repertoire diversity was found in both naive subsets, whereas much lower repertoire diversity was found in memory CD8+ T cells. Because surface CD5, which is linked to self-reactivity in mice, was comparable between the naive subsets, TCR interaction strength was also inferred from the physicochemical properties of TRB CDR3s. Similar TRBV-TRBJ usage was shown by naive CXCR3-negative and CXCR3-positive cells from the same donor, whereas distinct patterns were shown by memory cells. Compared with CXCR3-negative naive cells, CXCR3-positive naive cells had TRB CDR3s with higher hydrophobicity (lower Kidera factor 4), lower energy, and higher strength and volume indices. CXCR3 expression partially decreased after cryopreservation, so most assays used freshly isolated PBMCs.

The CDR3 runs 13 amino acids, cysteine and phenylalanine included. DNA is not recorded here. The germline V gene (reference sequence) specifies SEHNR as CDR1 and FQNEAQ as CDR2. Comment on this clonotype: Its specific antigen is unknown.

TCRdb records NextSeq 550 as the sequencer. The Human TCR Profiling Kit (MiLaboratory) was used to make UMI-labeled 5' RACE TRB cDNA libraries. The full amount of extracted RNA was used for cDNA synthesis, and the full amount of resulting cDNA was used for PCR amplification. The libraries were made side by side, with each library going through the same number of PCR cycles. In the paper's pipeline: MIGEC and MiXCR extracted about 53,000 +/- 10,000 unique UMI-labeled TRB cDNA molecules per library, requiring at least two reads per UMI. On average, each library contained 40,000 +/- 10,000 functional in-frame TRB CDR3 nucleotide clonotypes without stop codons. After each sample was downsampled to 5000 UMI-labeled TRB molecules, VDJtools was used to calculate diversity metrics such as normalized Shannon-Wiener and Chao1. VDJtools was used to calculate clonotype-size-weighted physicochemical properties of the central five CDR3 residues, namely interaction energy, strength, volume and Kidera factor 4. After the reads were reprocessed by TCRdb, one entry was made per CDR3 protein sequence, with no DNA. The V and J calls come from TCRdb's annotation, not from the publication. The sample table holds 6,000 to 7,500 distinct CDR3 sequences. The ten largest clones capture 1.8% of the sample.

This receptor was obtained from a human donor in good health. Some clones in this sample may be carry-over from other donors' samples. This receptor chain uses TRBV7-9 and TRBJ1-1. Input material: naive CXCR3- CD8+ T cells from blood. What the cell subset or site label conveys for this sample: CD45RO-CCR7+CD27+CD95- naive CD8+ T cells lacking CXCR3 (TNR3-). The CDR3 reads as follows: CASSLERNTEAFF.